This T cell receptor (beta chain) was sequenced in a study of blood T cell repertoires in COVID-19 (dated by TCRdb to about 2020). Background for the entire study: Samples covering the acute and convalescent phases of COVID-19 were provided by collaborators in the United States, Italy and Spain. The prospective study material was composed of cDNA or gDNA derived from T cells, B-cell-depleted T cells, or PBMCs. Deeply sampled blood TCRbeta repertoires from subjects exposed to, actively infected with, or recovered from COVID-19 were included in the dataset. The repertoires were released in a freely available public database meant as a resource for research on the immune response to SARS-CoV-2. The samples were drawn from two sources: the first 160 participants of the ongoing ImmuneRACE study, and 950 to 1,500 subjects contributed by 6 global collaborators. The sample metadata nearly always contained a de-identified subject ID, COVID-19 status, age in years and sex. HLA class I and class II types, where available, came from metadata supplied by the sample provider rather than from assay-based typing. The paper as a whole reports these results and caveats: The amount of clinical and demographic metadata varied by source and participant and was provided uncurated.

Of note for this clone: The antigen it binds to is not known. Within one base of it there is no much larger clone, and no base qualities were kept.

The immunoSEQ Assay, a bias-controlled multiplex PCR, was used to amplify TCRbeta CDR3 regions from genomic DNA. Per the original workflow: Nucleated cell counts per sample were estimated from amplification of reference gene primers within the assay. To quantify the absolute abundance of each unique TCRbeta CDR3 rearrangement, sequence reads were collapsed and filtered. For each sample, productive Simpson clonality was calculated by taking the square root of Simpson's diversity index across productive rearrangements. This immuneACCESS table, as held by TCRdb, lists in-frame sequences with V and J called but not all clones. Of the missing ones, under half trace to an unresolved V gene in checked studies; the others have no known cause. The V and J calls and clone size were taken over from that table, and D and trimming were inferred from the DNA. The sample table holds hundreds of thousands of clones, of which about 82% were seen once. The top ten hold roughly 2% of the sample.

Participants in the prospective study were enrolled through a virtual design, were aged roughly 18 to 100 years, and lived in roughly 24 United States geographic areas. Cohort assignment in the prospective study relied on participant-reported clinical history from a screening survey and a study questionnaire. Recovered participants in ImmuneRACE Cohort 3 were defined as having two consecutive negative NP/OP PCR tests, clearance from a healthcare professional, or resolution of symptoms. Mobile phlebotomists in the prospective study collected whole blood, serum and a nasopharyngeal or oropharyngeal swab from every participant. Prospective study participants could optionally give additional blood draws and questionnaires over an approximately 2-month period. Prospective study blood samples were shipped either frozen or at room temperature before DNA extraction. Sequences LGHNT (CDR1) and FRNRAP (CDR2) are obtained from the germline V gene. From the cysteine up to the phenylalanine, the CDR3 has a length of 16 residues. Only the CDR3 DNA stays, 48 bases, in frame from base 1. Unmatched junction bases come to 2, with V trimmed by 1 base and J by 4 bases.

The chain couples TRBV12-5 to TRBJ2-1; 12 central nucleotides agree with TRBD2. What was sequenced was PBMCs or T cells enriched from blood (not recorded which). The source is a woman aged 50 to 65 who had recovered from COVID-19. The CDR3 loop reads CASGLGTSGRYNEQFF. The DNA sequence is given as TGTGCTAGTGGTTTGGGCACTAGCGGGAGGTACAATGAGCAGTTCTTC. Reference TRBV12-5 and TRBJ2-1 genes cover what lies past the CDR3, so the full variable domain is DARVTQTPRHKVTEMGQEVTMRCQPILGHNTVFWYRQTMMQGLELLAYFRNRAPLDDSGMPKDRFSAEMPDATLATLKIQPSEPRDSAVYFCASGLGTSGRYNEQFFGPGTRLTVL.